This T cell receptor beta chain stems from a study of control samples from healthy donors and cancer patients. The assay was immunoSEQ multiplex PCR, and TCRdb's table has in-frame clones only and misses some. The data contain about 120,000 clones, 70% to 90% of them singletons. The sequencing sample was made of blood. The receptor's source is a man aged 45-60 years in good health.

The CDR3 DNA follows: TGTGCCAGCAGCTTAAATTGGGGCCGGAGCTCTGGGGCCAACGTCCTGACTTTC. It specifies CASSLNWGRSSGANVLTF. The chain couples TRBV7-6 to TRBJ2-6; TRBD1 is a possible D gene (5 bases). V gave up 2 bases and J gave up 0 bases, with 14 bases separating them. The CDR3 extends over 18 amino acids. The germline V gene has CDR1 SGHVS and CDR2 FNYEAQ.